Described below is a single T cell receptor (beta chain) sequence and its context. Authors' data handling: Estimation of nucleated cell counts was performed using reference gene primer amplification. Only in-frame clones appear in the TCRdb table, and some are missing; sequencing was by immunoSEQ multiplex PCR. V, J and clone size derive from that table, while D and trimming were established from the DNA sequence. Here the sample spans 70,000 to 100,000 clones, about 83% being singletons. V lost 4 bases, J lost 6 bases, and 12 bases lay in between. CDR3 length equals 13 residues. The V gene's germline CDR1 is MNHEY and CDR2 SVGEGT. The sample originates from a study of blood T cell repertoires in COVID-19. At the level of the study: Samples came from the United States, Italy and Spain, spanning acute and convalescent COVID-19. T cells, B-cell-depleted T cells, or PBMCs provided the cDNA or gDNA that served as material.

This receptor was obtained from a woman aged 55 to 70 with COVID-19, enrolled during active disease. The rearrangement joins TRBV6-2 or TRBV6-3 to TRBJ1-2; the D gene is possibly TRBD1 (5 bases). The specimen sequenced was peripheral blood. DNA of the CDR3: TGTGCCAGCAGTTCTGGGTTAGGGGATGGCTACACCTTC. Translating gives CASSSGLGDGYTF.